The source of this T cell receptor beta chain is a study of human T cells and chemical hapten exposure. Per germline, CDR1 KGHSH and CDR2 LQKENI. The CDR3 loop spans 15 amino acids. V lost 3 bases to trimming and J lost 5 bases; unmatched junction nucleotides: 8. This clonotype was counted many times. Time point described: patch test 2, 6 weeks after DPC sensitization. Noted treatment: therapeutic diphenylcyclopropenone sensitization with weekly scalp DPC. TCRdb itself ran the RACE reads through MiXCR, one entry per CDR3 protein. This sample has 35,000 to 45,000 distinct CDR3 sequences, with 8% to 9.5% found just once.

The V gene is TRBV18, the J gene TRBJ1-1; 8 bases line up with TRBD1. This sample comprised whole blood, obtained in connection with sensitization to the hapten diphenylcyclopropenone (DPC). The sequence came from a middle-aged woman with alopecia areata. Some clones in this sample may be carry-over from other donors' samples. The DNA for the CDR3 is TGTGCCAGCTCACCCGTGGACAGGGCGGAGACTGAAGCTTTCTTT. Amino acids: CASSPVDRAETEAFF.